The 10 T cell receptor beta chains in this list originate from one sample, sequenced in a study of Ad26.COV2.S vaccination and SARS-CoV-2 variants. Treatment meaning: 15 to 20 received Ad26.COV2.S at low or high dose, single or two shots; a few received placebo; per-sample allocation not given. Collection of the samples took place on day 63 after the first injection of vaccine or placebo. Assay: immunoSEQ multiplex PCR; the TCRdb copy retains only in-frame clones and omits some. The sample contains around 450,000 clones, 89% of which appear only once. This material consisted of peripheral blood, taken in a trial of Ad26.COV2.S vaccine versus placebo. The receptors shown here come from a person between 18 and 60 years old who received the Ad26.COV2.S COVID-19 vaccine or a placebo.

This clone was observed a handful of times. This chain uses TRBV30 with TRBJ1-1, with 9 nucleotides matching TRBD1. Germline loops: CDR1 GTSNPN, CDR2 SVGIG (reference sequence). The CDR3 contains 12 residues. Unmatched junction bases numbered 1, after V lost 5 bases and J lost 3 bases. CDR3 amino acids: CAWDRGYTEAFF. Here the CDR3 DNA reads TGTGCCTGGGACAGGGGGTACACTGAAGCTTTCTTT.

The chain is built from TRBV11-3 and TRBJ2-5; D perhaps matches TRBD2 (5 bases). This CDR3 contains 13 residues. CDR1 and CDR2 (germline): SGHNT, YENEEA. Trimming took 8 bases from V and 7 from J, leaving 17 bases between them. The DNA of the CDR3 is TGTGCCAGCGCTGCACGGGGAGTCGGGACCCAGTACTTC. Its protein product is CASAARGVGTQYF.

In its sample, this clone was seen once. The gene calls are TRBV6-6 and TRBJ1-1, with TRBD1 identical over 8 bases. The V gene end was trimmed by 4 bases and the J gene end by 4 bases; junction bases not matched to a gene: 2. CDR3 length equals 13 residues. CDR1 and CDR2 (germline): MNHNY, SVGAGI (reference sequence). The CDR3 loop reads CASSSGQGTEAFF. In DNA, the CDR3 is TGTGCCAGCAGTTCCGGACAGGGCACTGAAGCTTTCTTT.

The CDR3 DNA reads as TGTGCCAGCAGGGAGACAGGAACTAACTATGGCTACACCTTC. It translates to CASRETGTNYGYTF. The rearrangement uses TRBV7-2 and TRBJ1-2, with D perhaps matching TRBD1 (6 bases). CDR3 length: 14 amino acids. Trimming took off 6 bases at V and 0 bases at J, with 11 bases between the two ends. Germline loops: CDR1 SGHTA, CDR2 FQGNSA.

V usage is TRBV7-2 and J usage is TRBJ1-5; 7 bases line up with TRBD1. The CDR3 is made up of 15 amino acids. Unmatched junction bases numbered 3, after V lost 2 bases and J lost 2 bases. Germline CDR1 is SGHTA and CDR2 is FQGNSA. In DNA form, the CDR3 reads TGTGCCAGCAGCTTAAGGGGGACAGGCAATCAGCCCCAGCATTTT. It specifies CASSLRGTGNQPQHF.

The V gene is TRBV6-2 or TRBV6-3, the J gene TRBJ1-5, with 7 bases that match TRBD1. Trimming at V came to 5 bases and at J to 9 bases, leaving 10 bases not matched to a gene. The CDR3 covers 14 residues. The germline CDR1 and CDR2 sequences are MNHEY and SVGEGT. CDR3 protein: CASSIRQGGWPQHF. The CDR3 nucleotides are TGTGCCAGCAGTATCCGCCAGGGGGGATGGCCCCAGCATTTT.

This clone was detected once. The rearrangement links TRBV10-3 to TRBJ1-5; no clear D. Deletions cut 3 bases from V and 4 bases from J, with 13 bases between. Germline lookup yields CDR1 ENHRY and CDR2 SYGVKD. CDR3 length: 15 amino acids. In DNA form, the CDR3 reads TGTGCCATCAGTGACAGAACGGGAGCAAATCAGCCCCAGCATTTT. Its protein is CAISDRTGANQPQHF.

The CDR3: CASSWAPGQGAEEQYF. The CDR3 DNA is TGTGCCAGCAGCTGGGCGCCGGGACAGGGGGCAGAGGAGCAGTACTTC. The chain is built from TRBV5-4 and TRBJ2-7; TRBD1 matches at 12 bases. CDR1 SGHNT and CDR2 YYREEE come from the germline V gene (reference sequence). V shed 3 bases, J shed 7 bases, and the junction held 11 bases outside the gene matches. This CDR3 has 16 amino acids.

This chain joins TRBV11-1 and TRBJ1-1; 8 bases are a match to TRBD1. Germline V gene data show CDR1 as SGHAT and CDR2 as FQDESV (reference sequence). This CDR3 region has 14 residues. V was clipped by 3 bases and J by 8 bases; unmatched bases: 8. The CDR3 is CASSLGPGQDEAFF. The CDR3 DNA reads TGTGCCAGCAGCTTGGGACCGGGACAGGACGAAGCTTTCTTT.

This chain joins TRBV28 and TRBJ1-1; D may be TRBD1 (5 bases). This CDR3 contains 15 residues. V was pared by 9 bases and J by 4 bases, with 21 bases between. Germline assignment: CDR1 MDHEN and CDR2 SYDVKM. CDR3 residues: CARRGVRVSGTEAFF. DNA of the CDR3: TGTGCCAGGCGGGGGGTCCGGGTCTCTGGCACTGAAGCTTTCTTT.